This T cell receptor beta chain was identified in a study of identical twins. Study-level results: Twin pairs had excess sharing that was weaker in beta out-of-frame sequences. Among out-of-frame alpha sequences shared by twins, low generation probability occurred in excess. Cross-sectional statistics underpinned the conclusions; the same donors were not followed.

This clonotype has a handful of counts. Its antigen remains unidentified. TCRdb independently ran MiXCR on the 5' RACE reads; one entry per CDR3 protein. The data hold 350,000 or so distinct CDR3 sequences, with roughly 10% observed a single time. The source material was naive T cells sorted from blood. The receptor's source is a woman aged 45-65 years in good health.

The CDR3 coding sequence is TGTGCCAGCAGGATAACAGGGGACACCGGGGAGCTGTTTTTT. Its translation: CASRITGDTGELFF. The J gene is TRBJ2-2, the V gene TRBV6-1; 7 bases fit TRBD1. Germline CDR1 and CDR2: MNHNS and SASEGT. Unmatched junction bases numbered 4, after V lost 6 bases and J lost 3 bases. CDR3 length: 14 amino acids.